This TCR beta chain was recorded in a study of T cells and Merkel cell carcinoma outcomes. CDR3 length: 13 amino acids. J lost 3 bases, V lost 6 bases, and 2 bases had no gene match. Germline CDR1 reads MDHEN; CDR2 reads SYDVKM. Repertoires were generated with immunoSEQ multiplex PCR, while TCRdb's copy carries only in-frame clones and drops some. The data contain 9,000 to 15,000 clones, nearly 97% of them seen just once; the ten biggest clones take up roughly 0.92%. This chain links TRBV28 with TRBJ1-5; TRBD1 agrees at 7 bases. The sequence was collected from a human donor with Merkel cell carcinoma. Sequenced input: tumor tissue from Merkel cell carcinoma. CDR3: CASRGQVNQPQHF. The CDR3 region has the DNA TGTGCCAGCAGAGGACAGGTCAATCAGCCCCAGCATTTT.